The rows below give T cell receptor beta chains drawn from one sample of a study of beta chain features in type 1 diabetes. The protocol was immunoSEQ multiplex PCR, while the TCRdb copy is restricted to in-frame clones and leaves out a portion. Of more than 250,000 clones listed, 15% are singletons. The sample consisted of naive CD4+ T cells from blood. Receptors were obtained from a man aged 18 to 30 with type 1 diabetes. CDR3s include the opening cysteine and the closing phenylalanine or tryptophan. A D gene is named only where the DNA matches it firmly. Clone size appears in some rows only: once, few, many, or a class for an expanded clone.

v_call,clone_size,d_call,j_call,cdr3_aa,cdr3_nt
TRBV2,few,TRBD1,TRBJ1-2,CASGQARGYTF,TGTGCCAGCGGACAGGCGAGGGGCTACACCTTC
TRBV30,.,.,TRBJ1-4,CACSSGAGKLFF,TGTGCCTGCAGTTCAGGGGCCGGGAAACTGTTTTTT
TRBV28,.,.,TRBJ2-2,CASSSLRDTGELFF,TGTGCCAGCAGTTCACTCCGGGACACCGGGGAGCTGTTTTTT
TRBV6-4,.,TRBD1,TRBJ1-2,CASSDRTGRPGYTF,TGTGCCAGCAGTGACCGGACAGGGCGGCCCGGCTACACCTTC
TRBV5-4,.,.,TRBJ2-7,CASSLRTRPYEQYF,TGTGCCAGCAGCTTGAGGACAAGACCCTACGAGCAGTACTTC
TRBV7-2,.,TRBD1,TRBJ2-1,CASSSTRDSSRFF,TGTGCCAGCAGCTCCACCCGGGACAGCAGTCGGTTCTTC
TRBV30,few,TRBD2,TRBJ2-4,CAWSVRSRLAGGRRDIQYF,TGTGCCTGGAGTGTACGATCACGACTAGCGGGGGGGCGAAGAGACATTCAGTACTTC
TRBV2,few,.,TRBJ2-5,CASQARNQETQYF,TGTGCCAGCCAGGCCAGGAACCAAGAGACCCAGTACTTC
TRBV28,once,TRBD2,TRBJ2-1,CASISPPRGGARDEQFF,TGTGCCAGCATCTCACCCCCCCGGGGGGGCGCAAGGGATGAGCAGTTCTTC
TRBV4-3,.,TRBD1,TRBJ2-7,CASSLRATDRDRPYEQYF,TGCGCCAGCAGCCTACGCGCCACGGACAGGGATCGCCCATACGAGCAGTACTTC
TRBV7-9,few,TRBD2,TRBJ2-1,CASSKRLSRGGYNEQFF,TGTGCCAGCAGCAAGAGACTAAGCCGGGGGGGCTACAATGAGCAGTTCTTC
TRBV11-2,.,TRBD1,TRBJ2-5,CASSKGQGQETQYF,TGTGCCAGCAGCAAGGGACAGGGGCAAGAGACCCAGTACTTC
TRBV5-1,.,TRBD1,TRBJ1-4,CASSHRDSLNEKLFF,TGCGCCAGCAGCCACCGGGACAGTCTTAATGAAAAACTGTTTTTT
TRBV4-1,.,TRBD1,TRBJ1-1,CASSHLREGAQAFF,TGCGCCAGCAGCCACCTTCGAGAGGGGGCCCAAGCTTTCTTT
TRBV18,.,.,TRBJ2-5,CASRGSRETQYF,TGTGCCAGCAGAGGGTCTCGGGAGACCCAGTACTTC